Sequencing of this T cell receptor beta chain was carried out in a study of technical replicates of blood from a few donors. Trimming removed 6 bases at V and 3 bases at J, with 12 bases between. This CDR3 has 13 residues. Per germline, CDR1 SGHNT and CDR2 YENEEA. Sequencing was performed with immunoSEQ multiplex PCR; in TCRdb, only in-frame clones are kept and a portion is missing. The table records roughly 72,000 clones, 95% to 97% of them present only once. This receptor was taken from a human donor in good health. The gene calls are TRBV11-3 and TRBJ2-7, with D perhaps matching TRBD2 (6 bases). Material: T cells isolated from PBMCs. The CDR3 spells CASSREANYEQYF. The CDR3, as DNA: TGTGCCAGCAGTAGGGAGGCAAACTACGAGCAGTACTTC.